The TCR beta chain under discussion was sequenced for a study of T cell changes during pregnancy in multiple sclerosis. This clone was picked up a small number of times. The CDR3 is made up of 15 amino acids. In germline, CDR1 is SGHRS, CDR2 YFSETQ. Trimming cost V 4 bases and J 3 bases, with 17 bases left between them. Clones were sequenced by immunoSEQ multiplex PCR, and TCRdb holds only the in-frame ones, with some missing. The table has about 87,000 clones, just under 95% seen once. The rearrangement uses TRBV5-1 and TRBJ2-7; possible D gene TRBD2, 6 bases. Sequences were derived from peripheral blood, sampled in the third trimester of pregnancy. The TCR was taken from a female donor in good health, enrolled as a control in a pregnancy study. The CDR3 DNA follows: TGCGCCAGCAGCCGGACGGGAGTTGTGCGCTACGAGCAGTACTTC. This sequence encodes CASSRTGVVRYEQYF.